Given below is one T cell receptor (beta chain) in context. The clone's antigen remains unknown. Within one base of it there is no much larger clone, and no base qualities were kept. The data were obtained in a study of cytomegalovirus exposure and HLA in healthy donors (dated by TCRdb to the late 2010s). Regarding the complete study: The 500 to 800 repertoires of the first cohort and the roughly 110 validation repertoires were produced on the same platform, according to a later analysis. The study was designed to test whether signatures of past pathogen exposure could be identified by cataloging public T cell receptors. Along with the approximately 650-subject first cohort, a separate validation cohort of over 90 different subjects was used. To predict cytomegalovirus infection status, the study combined high-throughput TCR immunosequencing, statistical association of individual TCRs with disease status, and machine learning.

The donors belonged to the validation cohort of about 120 subjects, which was separate from the roughly 670-subject first cohort. The full study reports these points: The classifier was reported to diagnose cytomegalovirus status with high specificity and sensitivity in both the original cohort and the validation cohort. A total of fewer than 200 TCR beta chains were listed by the study as associated with cytomegalovirus. A few of the identified cytomegalovirus-associated TCR beta chains were confirmed in vitro to be specific for cytomegalovirus antigens. Most TCR sequences were observed very rarely across donors, whereas some public TCRs were present in many individuals. According to the authors, the approach could potentially be generalized to other disease states and immunological phenotypes. Subsequent analysis determined that TCRs grouped into clusters in the first cohort also showed a tendency toward co-occurrence across the 90 to 150 validation repertoires, and roughly 94% of cluster scores exceeded 0. All 120 or so repertoires were used to score co-occurrence in the validation cohort in a later analysis, because that analysis had no HLA typing for the cohort.

Libraries were prepared through the immunoSEQ multiplex PCR assay. Turning to the authors' computational methods: A statistical classification framework was built for diagnosing cytomegalovirus status from the catalog of TCR beta chain sequences. As stored in TCRdb, this immuneACCESS dataset retains in-frame rearrangements with V and J assigned. A fraction of the clones does not appear; measured against another copy, unresolved V genes explain less than half of the discrepancy, and the remainder lacks a known reason. The DNA gave D and trimming, while V, J and clone size come from that table. Present in this sample are roughly 150,000 clones, roughly 79% of which were seen just once. 25% to 30% of the sample lies in the top ten. From the cysteine through the phenylalanine, the CDR3 covers 16 amino acids. Of all the DNA, just the CDR3 is kept, 48 bases in frame from base 1. V lost 3 bases and J lost 4 bases, and the count of bases not matched to a germline gene is 8. According to the germline V gene (reference sequence), CDR1 reads MNHNY and CDR2 reads SVGAGI.

The sequence links TRBV6-6 to TRBJ2-5; TRBD1 matches 10 bases in the middle. The source material was PBMCs. This receptor was identified in a man aged 25 to 40 in good health and CMV-seropositive. The CDR3 region reads CASSYLGQGTGETQYF. The nucleotide sequence is given as TGTGCCAGCAGTTATCTGGGACAGGGGACGGGAGAGACCCAGTACTTC.